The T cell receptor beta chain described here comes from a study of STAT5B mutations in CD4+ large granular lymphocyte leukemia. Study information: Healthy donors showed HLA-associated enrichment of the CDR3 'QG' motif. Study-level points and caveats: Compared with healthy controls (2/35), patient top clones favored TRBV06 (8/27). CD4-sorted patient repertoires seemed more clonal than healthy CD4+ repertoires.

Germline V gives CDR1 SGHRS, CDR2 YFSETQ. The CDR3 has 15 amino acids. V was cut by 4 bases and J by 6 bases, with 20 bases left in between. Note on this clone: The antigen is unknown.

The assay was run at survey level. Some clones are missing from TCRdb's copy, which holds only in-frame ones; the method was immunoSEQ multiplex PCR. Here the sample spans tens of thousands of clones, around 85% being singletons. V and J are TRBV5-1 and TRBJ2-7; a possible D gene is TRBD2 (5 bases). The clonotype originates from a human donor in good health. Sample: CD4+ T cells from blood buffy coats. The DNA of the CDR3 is TGCGCCAGCAGCCTTCGGGAAGGCGGTGTGGGCGAGCAGTACTTC. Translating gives CASSLREGGVGEQYF.